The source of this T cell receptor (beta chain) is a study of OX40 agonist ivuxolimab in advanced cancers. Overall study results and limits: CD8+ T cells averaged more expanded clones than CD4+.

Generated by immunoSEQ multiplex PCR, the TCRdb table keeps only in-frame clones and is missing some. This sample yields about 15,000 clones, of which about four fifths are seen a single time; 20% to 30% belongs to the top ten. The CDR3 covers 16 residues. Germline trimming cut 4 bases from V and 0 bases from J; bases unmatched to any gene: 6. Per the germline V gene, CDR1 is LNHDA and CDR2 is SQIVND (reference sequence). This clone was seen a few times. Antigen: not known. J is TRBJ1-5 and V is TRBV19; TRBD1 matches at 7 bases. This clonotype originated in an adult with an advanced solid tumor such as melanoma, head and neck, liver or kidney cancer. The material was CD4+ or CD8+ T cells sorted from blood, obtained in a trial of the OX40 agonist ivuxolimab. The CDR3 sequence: CASSTGTVYSNQPQHF. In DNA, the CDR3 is TGTGCCAGTAGTACCGGGACAGTATATAGCAATCAGCCCCAGCATTTT.